The 13 T cell receptor beta chains below all came from one sample that was sequenced in a study of T cells after yellow fever vaccination (dated by TCRdb to about 2019). This specimen's treatment or condition label, per the study, means: live attenuated yellow fever vaccine strain. The library was made by 5' RACE. Data came from an Illumina HiSeq 2500. TCRdb redid the processing of the public reads, applying fastp at Q25 and MiXCR, and retained in-frame beta chains. When rows share a CDR3 protein, they turn into one entry using the most common DNA and genes. For this sample there are about 360,000 distinct CDR3 sequences; approximately 5.7% appear just once. Together, the top ten hold 15% of the sample. This specimen was PBMCs, taken 5 days after the yellow fever booster vaccination. The receptors derive from a man aged 25-45 years who received the YFV17D yellow fever vaccine.

This clonotype was recorded at least ten times. The V call is TRBV6-5, the J call TRBJ2-1, with unresolved D. The CDR3 runs to 16 residues. V was pared by 0 bases and J by 7 bases, with 16 bases between. Germline lookup yields CDR1 MNHEY and CDR2 SVGAGI. The CDR3 DNA is TGTGCCAGCAGTTACTCCCCCCGGGTCTTACTTAATGAGCAGTTCTTC. Amino acid sequence: CASSYSPRVLLNEQFF.

This chain joins TRBV12-3 or TRBV12-4 and TRBJ1-5; D gene uncertain. The CDR3 extends over 14 amino acids. The V and J ends lost 3 bases and 7 bases respectively, with 13 bases between them. The CDR3 coding sequence is TGTGCCAGCAGTTTTTCCGGGTTTTCGCAGCCCCAGCATTTT. Its translation is CASSFSGFSQPQHF.

The rearrangement joins TRBV4-3 to TRBJ2-1, with 7 bases aligning to TRBD2. J was trimmed by 14 bases and V by 1 base; bases with no gene match: 8. CDR1 is LGHNA, CDR2 YSLEER, per germline. This CDR3 has 13 residues. The CDR3 loop is CASSQGGRLRKFF. Here the CDR3 DNA reads TGCGCCAGCAGCCAAGGCGGGAGACTCCGAAAGTTCTTC.

The sample holds many counts of this clonotype. The gene calls are TRBV9 and TRBJ2-4; maybe TRBD1 (6 bases). This CDR3 contains 12 residues. Germline V gene lookup returns CDR1 SGDLS and CDR2 YYNGEE. Trimming left V 3 bases short and J 9 bases short, with 10 bases between. The CDR3 nucleotides are TGTGCCAGCAGCGGCCAAGGGGGCATTCAGTACTTC. It is translated as CASSGQGGIQYF.

This clonotype was observed a few times. The V gene is TRBV28, the J gene TRBJ2-7; D possibly corresponds to TRBD2 (6 bases). CDR3 length equals 15 residues. V was trimmed by 4 bases and J by 4 bases, leaving 17 bases between them. Germline CDR1 reads MDHEN; CDR2 reads SYDVKM. In DNA form, the CDR3 reads TGTGCCAGCAGTTCCCCGCGGAGGGCGACGTACGAGCAGTACTTC. It is translated as CASSSPRRATYEQYF.

The chain uses TRBV2 and TRBJ1-5, with no clear D. The CDR3 length is 14 residues. Per the germline V gene, CDR1 is SNHLY and CDR2 is FYNNEI. Between the trimmed V and J ends, which lost 3 bases and 4 bases, there was a span of 10 bases. The CDR3 DNA reads as TGTGCCAGCAGTGAGACCCGTAGGAATCAGCCCCAGCATTTT. Protein sequence: CASSETRRNQPQHF.

This clonotype appeared many times. This rearrangement joins TRBV7-8 to TRBJ2-7, with a possible D match to TRBD1 (5 bases). Germline V lookup: CDR1 SGHVS, CDR2 FQNEAQ. This CDR3 contains 13 residues. V lost 8 bases and J lost 0, with 11 bases in between. As DNA, the CDR3 is TGTGCCAGCCAAGGGGCCGCCTCCTACGAGCAGTACTTC. Its translation: CASQGAASYEQYF.

This clonotype was found many times. The rearrangement joins TRBV6-6 to TRBJ2-3; D is unclear. CDR3 size: 13 residues. The germline V gene encodes CDR1 MNHNY and CDR2 SVGAGI (reference sequence). Trimming took 6 bases from V and 4 from J, leaving 11 bases between them. CDR3 in amino acids: CASRAHSPDTQYF. CDR3 in DNA: TGTGCCAGCAGGGCACATAGCCCAGATACGCAGTATTTT.

This rearrangement joins TRBV23-1 to TRBJ2-2; 10 bases map to TRBD2. TRBV23-1 is identified as an open reading frame with a role that is uncertain. Unmatched junction bases numbered 22, after V lost 4 bases and J lost 2 bases. The length of the CDR3 is 22 residues. The CDR3 sequence: CASSPDQGTSDNGRQNTGELFF. The CDR3, as DNA: TGCGCCAGCAGTCCCGATCAAGGGACTAGCGATAACGGCCGTCAAAACACCGGGGAGCTGTTTTTT.

CDR3 DNA sequence: TGTGCCAGCAGCTTGGGGATTAACTATGGCTACACCTTC. Amino acid sequence: CASSLGINYGYTF. This chain joins TRBV7-2 and TRBJ1-2, with no clear D. CDR1 and CDR2 from the germline V gene are SGHTA and FQGNSA. The V and J ends lost 3 bases and 1 base respectively, with 6 bases between them. CDR3 length: 13 residues. The full variable domain, in which reference TRBV7-2 and TRBJ1-2 provide the parts outside the CDR3, is GAGVSQSPSNKVTEKGKDVELRCDPISGHTALYWYRQSLGQGLEFLIYFQGNSAPDKSGLPSDRFSAERTGGSVSTLTIQRTQQEDSAVYLCASSLGINYGYTFGSGTRLTVV.

This clonotype was counted ten times or more. The CDR3 reads CASSLPGGTSRTDTQYF. The CDR3, as DNA: TGTGCCAGCAGCCTCCCCGGCGGGACTAGCCGCACAGATACGCAGTATTTT. This chain connects TRBV3-1 to TRBJ2-3, with 9 bases lining up with TRBD2. Germline trimming cut 4 bases from V and 1 base from J; bases unmatched to any gene: 9. This CDR3 is 17 amino acids long. The V gene's germline CDR1 is LGHDT and CDR2 YNNKEL (reference sequence).

V gene TRBV20-1 combines with J gene TRBJ2-2; TRBD2 aligns across 11 bases. The trim removed 3 bases at V and 1 base at J, leaving 7 bases unmatched. Germline CDR1 is DFQATT and CDR2 is SNEGSKA (reference sequence). The CDR3 covers 17 residues. CDR3 DNA sequence: TGCAGTGCTAGGGATCTAGCGGGAGGTGTGAACACCGGGGAGCTGTTTTTT. Protein sequence: CSARDLAGGVNTGELFF.

The chain is built from TRBV6-5 and TRBJ2-7, with unresolved D. Germline V gene lookup returns CDR1 MNHEY and CDR2 SVGAGI. This CDR3 has 14 residues. The V end lost 4 bases, the J end lost 3 bases, and 13 bases lay between the germline ends. The CDR3 loop reads CASSLTVGDYEQYF. The CDR3 DNA reads TGTGCCAGCAGTTTGACGGTCGGTGACTACGAGCAGTACTTC.